A selection of T cell receptor beta chains follows, all from one sample in a study of shared T cell receptors in the human thymus. Using immunoSEQ multiplex PCR, the repertoire was profiled, and TCRdb retains in-frame clones only, with some absent. The profile covers about 660,000 clones, with around 87% appearing a single time and approximately 0.011% taken by the ten largest. These data also formed part of another study, on human thymus T cells.

Material for sequencing was thymocytes. These TCRs come from a boy under two years old with a congenital heart defect. Each CDR3 is given with its conserved first and last residue. A D gene is named only where the DNA matches it firmly. Some rows have no size entry. The others give once, few or many, or a class for an expanded clone.

D gene,V gene,J gene,clone size,CDR3 DNA,CDR3 protein
TRBD1,TRBV11-2,TRBJ2-7,-,TGTGCCAGCAGCTTAGAGGTTAGGACAGGGCCATCCTACGAGCAGTACTTC,CASSLEVRTGPSYEQYF
TRBD1,TRBV29-1,TRBJ2-3,-,TGCAGCGTTGCCCCGGGACAGCTTACAGATACGCAGTATTTT,CSVAPGQLTDTQYF
TRBD2,TRBV15,TRBJ2-3,-,TGTGCCACCAGCTCGCGACTAGCGGGAGGGTATCCAGATACGCAGTATTTT,CATSSRLAGGYPDTQYF
TRBD2,TRBV2,TRBJ2-2,-,TGTGCCAGCAGTGCAGAGGGACTAGCATCCCCCGGGGAGCTGTTTTTT,CASSAEGLASPGELFF
-,TRBV4-3,TRBJ2-6,once,TGCGCCAGCAGCTTGCACGCTTTGTGTGAAGGGGCCGCTGGGGCCAACGTCCTGACTTTC,CASSLHALCEGAAGANVLTF
-,TRBV9,TRBJ2-6,-,TGTGCCAGCAGCGTAGCGGGAGAGATCCTCTCTGGGGCCAACGTCCTGACTTTC,CASSVAGEILSGANVLTF
TRBD1,TRBV11-3,TRBJ1-2,-,TGTGCCAGCAGCGAGGACAGGTTCTATGGCTACACCTTC,CASSEDRFYGYTF
-,TRBV7-9,TRBJ2-6,-,TGTGCCAGCAACCAAGAAAGGGGGGGGGCCAACGTCCTGACTTTC,CASNQERGGANVLTF
TRBD1,TRBV28,TRBJ1-5,-,TGTGCCAGCAACCTCCGGGACAGGGGGCGAGGGTGGGACAATCAGCCCCAGCATTTT,CASNLRDRGRGWDNQPQHF
-,TRBV6-5,TRBJ1-1,-,TGTGCCAGCAGTTACACCGAAGGGGATCTTGGGACTGAAGCTTTCTTT,CASSYTEGDLGTEAFF
-,TRBV6-1,TRBJ1-1,-,TGTGCCAGCAGGGACACCGAGGGGGAGAACACTGAAGCTTTCTTT,CASRDTEGENTEAFF
TRBD1,TRBV7-2,TRBJ1-1,-,TGTGCCAGCAGCTTCAACAGGGGTGGGACTGAAGCTTTCTTT,CASSFNRGGTEAFF
-,TRBV12-2,TRBJ2-1,-,TGTGCAAGTCGCCCCCCCGTGCAGGAGCAGTTCTTC,CASRPPVQEQFF
-,TRBV6-5,TRBJ2-7,-,TGTGCCAGCAGTTACTCGAAACAGCCCTACGAGCAGTACTTC,CASSYSKQPYEQYF
-,TRBV7-3,TRBJ2-2,-,TGTGCCAGCAGCTTGGCCGGGACAACGAACACCGGGGAGCTGTTTTTT,CASSLAGTTNTGELFF
TRBD2,TRBV5-4,TRBJ2-1,few,TGTGCCAGCAGCTTGATGGTAGCGGGAGCCACCTACAATGAGCAGTTCTTC,CASSLMVAGATYNEQFF
-,TRBV27,TRBJ2-5,-,TGTGCCAGCAGTCAACTCGGACAGATGGGGACCCAGTACTTC,CASSQLGQMGTQYF
TRBD1,TRBV30,TRBJ1-1,once,TGTGCCTGGAGTGTACCGGGGACAGGGTCCATGAACACTGAAGCTTTCTTT,CAWSVPGTGSMNTEAFF
-,TRBV7-2,TRBJ1-1,-,TGTGCCAGCATCTCCCAGGTGAAGTACACTGAAGCTTTCTTT,CASISQVKYTEAFF
-,TRBV5-8,TRBJ2-7,few,TGTGCCAGCAGCTTGGCGGCAGGGATGGTAGCCTACGAGCAGTACTTC,CASSLAAGMVAYEQYF
TRBD2,TRBV6-5,TRBJ2-3,-,TGTGCCAGCAGCCTTAGCGGGAGGGTGGCAGATACGCAGTATTTT,CASSLSGRVADTQYF
TRBD2,TRBV4-1,TRBJ2-7,-,TGCGCCAGCAGCCAAGGACTAGCGGACCCCTACGAGCAGTACTTC,CASSQGLADPYEQYF
TRBD1,TRBV12-5,TRBJ2-1,-,TGTGCTAGTGTACCCGGACAGGGGACTTCCTACAATGAGCAGTTCTTC,CASVPGQGTSYNEQFF
-,TRBV28,TRBJ1-1,-,TGTGCCAGCAGCCCGGGTGGGAACACTGAAGCTTTCTTT,CASSPGGNTEAFF
TRBD1,TRBV2,TRBJ1-5,-,TGTGCCAGCAGTGGGGGGACAGGGGACAATCAGCCCCAGCATTTT,CASSGGTGDNQPQHF
TRBD2,TRBV11-3,TRBJ2-4,once,TGTGCCAGCAGCTTAGGGGCGGGAGCGGGGATTCAGTACTTC,CASSLGAGAGIQYF
-,TRBV2,TRBJ2-7,-,TGTGCCAGCAGCACTCGATTAGCGGAAGCCATCTACGAGCAGTACTTC,CASSTRLAEAIYEQYF
TRBD2,TRBV4-1,TRBJ2-7,-,TGCGCCAGCAGCCACTCACCGCTAGCGGGAGGAGACGAGCAGTACTTC,CASSHSPLAGGDEQYF
-,TRBV4-1,TRBJ1-2,-,TGCGCCAGCAGCCAAGATTCTGCCTTTGGGGAGGGCTACACCTTC,CASSQDSAFGEGYTF
TRBD2,TRBV7-6,TRBJ2-1,-,TGTGCCAGCGCTTCCCCATCTGTTAGCGGGAGGGCCAATGAGCAGTTCTTC,CASASPSVSGRANEQFF
TRBD2,TRBV29-1,TRBJ2-1,-,TGCAGCGTTGAGAGCGGGCGGGAGAGAAGGGATGAGCAGTTCTTC,CSVESGRERRDEQFF
TRBD1,TRBV12-5,TRBJ1-1,-,TGTGCTAGTGGTTTGTCCCGGGACAGGGGGCCGGTAACTGAAGCTTTCTTT,CASGLSRDRGPVTEAFF
TRBD1,TRBV23-1,TRBJ1-1,-,TGCGCCAGCAGTCAATCTAAGGACAGGTGGGTGAACACTGAAGCTTTCTTT,CASSQSKDRWVNTEAFF
-,TRBV5-5,TRBJ2-5,few,TGTGCCAGCAACAAATCTCCCGGGAAGACTCTTGAGACCCAGTACTTC,CASNKSPGKTLETQYF